In its sample, the clone carrying this TCR beta chain was seen once. Use of 60 Vbeta and 13 Jbeta primers characterized the PCR. TCRdb's copy holds only in-frame clones and misses some; the assay was immunoSEQ multiplex PCR. Of approximately 270,000 clones in the sample, 75% to 85% were seen once. This record comes from a study of cytomegalovirus exposure and HLA in healthy donors. The clonotype originates from a girl between 2 and 10 years old in good health and CMV-seronegative. Source material: PBMCs.

As DNA, the CDR3 is TGTGCCAGCAGCTTAGTCCTAGGATACGAGCAGTACTTC. Its protein product is CASSLVLGYEQYF. V usage is TRBV11-2 and J usage is TRBJ2-7; D is undetermined. CDR1 SGHAT and CDR2 FQNNGV come from the germline V gene. V was cut by 1 base and J by 4 bases, with 8 bases left in between. This CDR3 has 13 residues.